The next 5 T cell receptor beta chains were all read from a single sample in a study of cytomegalovirus exposure and HLA in healthy donors. Vbeta (60) and Jbeta (13) primers were used in the PCR. Profiled with immunoSEQ multiplex PCR; TCRdb holds only in-frame clones, not every one. This table has 150,000 or so clones, around 80% appearing once. Sequencing input: PBMCs. Source of these receptors: a woman aged 40 to 55 in good health and CMV-seronegative.

This chain joins TRBV2 and TRBJ1-2; tentatively, D is TRBD1 (5 bases). Germline-derived CDR1 and CDR2 are SNHLY and FYNNEI. CDR3 length: 14 amino acids. V gave up 6 bases and J gave up 2 bases, with 13 bases separating them. The CDR3 spells CASRDPTVNYGYTF. CDR3 sequence (DNA): TGTGCCAGCAGGGATCCGACAGTCAACTATGGCTACACCTTC.

The table lists this clone with a few counts. V usage is TRBV6-5 and J usage is TRBJ2-7; D may be TRBD1 (6 bases). Trimming removed 0 bases at V and 5 bases at J, with 8 bases between. The germline gives CDR1 MNHEY, CDR2 SVGAGI. The CDR3 length is 13 residues. The CDR3 reads CASSYSTGNEQYF. In DNA, the CDR3 is TGTGCCAGCAGTTACTCGACAGGTAACGAGCAGTACTTC.

The genes are TRBV2 and TRBJ1-5, with 11 bases fitting TRBD1. The V and J ends lost 4 bases and 1 base, in that order; junction bases with no gene match: 0. This CDR3 has 15 residues. Germline V CDR1 and CDR2: SNHLY, FYNNEI. In nucleotides, the CDR3 is TGTGCCAGCAGTGGGACAGGGGGCAGCAATCAGCCCCAGCATTTT. Encoded protein: CASSGTGGSNQPQHF.

The chain combines TRBV4-1 with TRBJ2-1, with 14 bases that match TRBD2. The length of the CDR3 is 17 residues. Per germline, CDR1 MGHRA and CDR2 YSYEKL. V dropped 1 base and J dropped 2; count of bases not matched to a gene: 1. CDR3 sequence reads: CASSQGGLAGAYNEQFF. CDR3 bases: TGCGCCAGCAGCCAAGGGGGACTAGCGGGGGCCTACAATGAGCAGTTCTTC.

The CDR3 nucleotides read TGTGCCAGCAGGCACTTGGACAGGGGGAATGAAAAACTGTTTTTT. It translates to CASRHLDRGNEKLFF. The rearrangement uses TRBV6-5 and TRBJ1-4; TRBD1 matches at 10 bases. The trim removed 6 bases at V and 5 bases at J, leaving 6 bases unmatched. The CDR3 is made up of 15 amino acids. In germline, CDR1 is MNHEY, CDR2 SVGAGI.